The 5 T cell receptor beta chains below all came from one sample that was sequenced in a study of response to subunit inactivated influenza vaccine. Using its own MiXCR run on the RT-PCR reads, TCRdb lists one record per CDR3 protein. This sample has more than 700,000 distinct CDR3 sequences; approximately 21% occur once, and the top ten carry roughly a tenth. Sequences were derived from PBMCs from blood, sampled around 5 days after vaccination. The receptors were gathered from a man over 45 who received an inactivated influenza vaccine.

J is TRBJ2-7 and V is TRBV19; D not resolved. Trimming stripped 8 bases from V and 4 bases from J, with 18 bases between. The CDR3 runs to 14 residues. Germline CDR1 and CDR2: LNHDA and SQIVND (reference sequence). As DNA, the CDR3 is TGTGCCAGTTCACGTGAAGGCGGATTTTACGAGCAGTACTTC. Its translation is CASSREGGFYEQYF. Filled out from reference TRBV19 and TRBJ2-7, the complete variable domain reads DGGITQSPKYLFRKEGQNVTLSCEQNLNHDAMYWYRQDPGQGLRLIYYSQIVNDFQKGDIAEGYSVSREKKESFPLTVTSAQKNPTAFYLCASSREGGFYEQYFGPGTRLTVT.

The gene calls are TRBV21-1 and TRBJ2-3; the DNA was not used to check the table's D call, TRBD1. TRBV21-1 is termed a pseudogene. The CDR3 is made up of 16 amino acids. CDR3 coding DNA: TGTGCCAGCTCTACTTACGGGACACAGAGCACAGATACGCAGTATTTT. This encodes CASSTYGTQSTDTQYF.

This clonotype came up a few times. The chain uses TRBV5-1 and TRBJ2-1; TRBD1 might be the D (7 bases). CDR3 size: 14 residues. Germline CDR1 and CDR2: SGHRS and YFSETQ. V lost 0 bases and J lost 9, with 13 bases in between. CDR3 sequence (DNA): TGCGCCAGCAGCTTGGCAGGGCAGGGGGGTGAGCAGTTCTTC. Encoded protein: CASSLAGQGGEQFF.

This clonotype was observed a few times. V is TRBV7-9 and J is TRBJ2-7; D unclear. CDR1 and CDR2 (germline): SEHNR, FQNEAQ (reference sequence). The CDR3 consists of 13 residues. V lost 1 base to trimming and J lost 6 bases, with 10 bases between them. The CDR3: CASSLEGGREQYF. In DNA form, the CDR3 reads TGTGCCAGCAGCTTAGAGGGCGGTCGCGAGCAGTACTTC.

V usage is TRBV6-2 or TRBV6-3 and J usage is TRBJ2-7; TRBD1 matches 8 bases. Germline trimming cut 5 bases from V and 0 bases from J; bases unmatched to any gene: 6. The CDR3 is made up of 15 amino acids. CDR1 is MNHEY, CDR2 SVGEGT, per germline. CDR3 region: CASSTFGQGSYEQYF. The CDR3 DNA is TGTGCCAGCAGTACCTTTGGACAGGGCTCCTACGAGCAGTACTTC.